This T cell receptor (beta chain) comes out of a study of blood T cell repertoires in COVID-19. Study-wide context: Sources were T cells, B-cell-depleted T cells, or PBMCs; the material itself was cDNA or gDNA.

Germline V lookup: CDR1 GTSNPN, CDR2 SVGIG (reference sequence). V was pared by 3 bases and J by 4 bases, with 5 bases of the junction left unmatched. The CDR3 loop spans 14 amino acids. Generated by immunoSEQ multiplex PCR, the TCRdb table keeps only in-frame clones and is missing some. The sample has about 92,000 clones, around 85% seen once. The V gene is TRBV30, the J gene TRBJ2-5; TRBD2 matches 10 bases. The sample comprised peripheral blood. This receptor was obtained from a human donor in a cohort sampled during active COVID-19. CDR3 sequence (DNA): TGTGCCTGGAGGACAGCGGGGGGGGGAGAGACCCAGTACTTC. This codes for CAWRTAGGGETQYF.